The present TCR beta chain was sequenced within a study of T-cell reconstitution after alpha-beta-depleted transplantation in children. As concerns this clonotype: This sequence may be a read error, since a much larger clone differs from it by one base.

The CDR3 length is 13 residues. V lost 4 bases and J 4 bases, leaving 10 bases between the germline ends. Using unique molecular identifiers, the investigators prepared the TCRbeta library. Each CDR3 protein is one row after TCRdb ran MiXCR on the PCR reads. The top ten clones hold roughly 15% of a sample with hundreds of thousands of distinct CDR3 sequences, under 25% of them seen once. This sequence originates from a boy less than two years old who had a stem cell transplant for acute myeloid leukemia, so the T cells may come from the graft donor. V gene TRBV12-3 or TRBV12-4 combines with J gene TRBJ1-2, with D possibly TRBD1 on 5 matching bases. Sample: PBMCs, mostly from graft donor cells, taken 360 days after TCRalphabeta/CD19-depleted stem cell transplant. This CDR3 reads CASSWGSFYGYTF. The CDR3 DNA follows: TGTGCCAGCAGTTGGGGCAGCTTCTATGGCTACACCTTC.